Following are 15 T cell receptor beta chains from one sample sequenced in a study of identical twins. One entry per CDR3 protein results from TCRdb running MiXCR on the 5' RACE reads. The table has hundreds of thousands of distinct CDR3 sequences, about 20% seen once. These data were likewise used in another study, on T cells expressing NK-cell markers.

Sequences were obtained from PBMCs. These receptors came from a woman younger than 35 in good health.

This clonotype has ten or more counts. This chain links TRBV20-1 with TRBJ1-2; D call uncertain. Germline lookup yields CDR1 DFQATT and CDR2 SNEGSKA (reference sequence). V gave up 0 bases and J gave up 6 bases, with 11 bases separating them. The CDR3 runs to 13 residues. CDR3 sequence: CSAREAAGNGYTF. In nucleotides, the CDR3 is TGCAGTGCTAGAGAAGCGGCGGGAAATGGCTACACCTTC.

The chain joins TRBV5-1 to TRBJ2-4; TRBD1 is a possible D gene (5 bases). Germline loops: CDR1 SGHRS, CDR2 YFSETQ. V lost 6 bases and J lost 7, with 8 bases in between. The CDR3 spans 11 residues. CDR3 sequence (DNA): TGCGCCAGCACGGCAGGGAACATTCAGTACTTC. This encodes CASTAGNIQYF. Using reference TRBV5-1 and TRBJ2-4 for the parts outside the CDR3, the full variable domain is KAGVTQTPRYLIKTRGQQVTLSCSPISGHRSVSWYQQTPGQGLQFLFEYFSETQRNKGNFPGRFSGRQFSNSRSEMNVSTLELGDSALYLCASTAGNIQYFGAGTRLSVL.

This clonotype was observed a handful of times. The chain couples TRBV7-9 to TRBJ2-1, with D tentatively TRBD1 (5 bases). CDR1 and CDR2 (germline): SEHNR, FQNEAQ (reference sequence). Between the trimmed V and J ends, which lost 4 bases and 9 bases, there was a span of 13 bases. The CDR3 has 13 amino acids. DNA for the CDR3: TGTGCCAGCAGCTCCACAGGAATCGGTGAGCAGTTCTTC. Protein: CASSSTGIGEQFF.

This clonotype was observed a few times. The chain couples TRBV2 to TRBJ1-5, with 12 bases matching TRBD1. Germline V gives CDR1 SNHLY, CDR2 FYNNEI. The V and J ends lost 7 bases and 2 bases, in that order; junction bases with no gene match: 6. The CDR3 consists of 16 residues. This CDR3 reads CASNRDRGPGNQPQHF. CDR3 sequence (DNA): TGTGCCAGCAACCGGGACAGGGGGCCCGGCAATCAGCCCCAGCATTTT. Drawing the rest from reference TRBV2 and TRBJ1-5, the complete variable domain is EPEVTQTPSHQVTQMGQEVILRCVPISNHLYFYWYRQILGQKVEFLVSFYNNEISEKSEIFDDQFSVERPDGSNFTLKIRSTKLEDSAMYFCASNRDRGPGNQPQHFGDGTRLSIL.

This clonotype has only a few counts. This chain joins TRBV10-3 and TRBJ1-5; no firm D call. V was trimmed by 5 bases and J by 0 bases, leaving 8 bases between them. This CDR3 spans 14 amino acids. Germline lookup yields CDR1 ENHRY and CDR2 SYGVKD. The CDR3 nucleotides are TGTGCCATCAGTCCTAGGGATAGCAATCAGCCCCAGCATTTT. It translates to CAISPRDSNQPQHF.

The CDR3 loop reads CASSFISGNTIYF. In DNA form, the CDR3 reads TGTGCCAGCAGTTTTATTTCTGGAAACACCATATATTTT. The chain uses TRBV12-3 or TRBV12-4 and TRBJ1-3; D gene uncertain. V gave up 3 bases and J gave up 1 base, with 4 bases separating them. The CDR3 loop spans 13 amino acids.

This clonotype was seen more than once but under ten times. The chain is built from TRBV7-9 and TRBJ2-1; no reliable D call. V lost 7 bases and J 8 bases, leaving 15 bases between the germline ends. The CDR3 runs 13 residues. CDR1 is SEHNR, CDR2 FQNEAQ, per germline (reference sequence). CDR3 sequence reads: CASIVAGHDEQFF. In DNA form, the CDR3 reads TGTGCCAGCATCGTCGCTGGGCACGATGAGCAGTTCTTC.

This clonotype was detected a few times. The rearrangement joins TRBV10-1 to TRBJ2-1; D might be TRBD1 (5 bases). V was shortened by 2 bases and J by 6 bases, with 11 bases between the two germline ends. The CDR3 spans 14 residues. Germline CDR1 WNHNN, CDR2 SYGVQD (reference sequence). The CDR3 DNA sequence: TGCGCCAGCAGTGAGCCCGAAAGGGGCAATGAGCAGTTCTTC. It is translated as CASSEPERGNEQFF.

Only a few counts were recorded for this clonotype. The rearrangement links TRBV7-8 to TRBJ2-5, with 9 bases lining up with TRBD1. The CDR3 runs to 17 residues. J lost 0 bases, V lost 2 bases, and 7 bases had no gene match. The germline V gene has CDR1 SGHVS and CDR2 FQNEAQ. The CDR3 protein is CASSLRGTGHNQETQYF. In DNA, the CDR3 is TGTGCCAGCAGCTTACGCGGGACAGGGCACAACCAAGAGACCCAGTACTTC.

The chain has TRBV12-3 or TRBV12-4 and TRBJ1-4; TRBD1 aligns across 7 bases. The CDR3 is 14 amino acids. Trimming at V came to 6 bases and at J to 8 bases, leaving 9 bases not matched to a gene. CDR3 in DNA: TGTGCCAGCAGACGACAGGGCAATATAGAAAAACTGTTTTTT. As protein: CASRRQGNIEKLFF.

This clonotype was counted between two and nine times. This CDR3 reads CSVLAGSSYNEQFF. The CDR3 DNA follows: TGCAGCGTTTTAGCGGGAAGCTCCTACAATGAGCAGTTCTTC. V and J are TRBV29-1 and TRBJ2-1; TRBD2 matches at 8 bases. The V and J ends lost 5 bases and 0 bases, in that order; junction bases with no gene match: 3. This CDR3 contains 14 residues. The germline gives CDR1 SQVTM, CDR2 ANQGSEA.

The J gene is TRBJ2-3, the V gene TRBV5-5, with 12 positions matching TRBD2. V gave up 3 bases and J gave up 5 bases; unmatched junction bases: 4. The CDR3 has 15 residues. Germline values: CDR1 SGHKS, CDR2 YYEKEE (reference sequence). As DNA, the CDR3 is TGTGCCAGCAGCTCTGAGACTAGCGGGGGAGATACGCAGTATTTT. The encoded protein is CASSSETSGGDTQYF.

The chain links TRBV7-8 to TRBJ2-3; 9 bases match TRBD2. The CDR3 length is 15 residues. V lost 2 bases to trimming and J lost 7 bases; unmatched junction nucleotides: 7. CDR1 is SGHVS, CDR2 FQNEAQ, per germline. The CDR3: CASSLSLAGDNTQYF. DNA for the CDR3: TGTGCCAGCAGCTTATCCTTAGCGGGGGATAATACGCAGTATTTT.

The chain is built from TRBV5-4 and TRBJ1-4; D uncertain. The CDR3 runs 14 residues. With 3 bases removed from V and 0 bases from J, the gap between germline ends came to 6 bases. Germline CDR1 reads SGHNT; CDR2 reads YYREEE (reference sequence). DNA for the CDR3: TGTGCCAGCAGCTCGACATCAACTAATGAAAAACTGTTTTTT. Translation: CASSSTSTNEKLFF.

This chain links TRBV6-2 or TRBV6-3 with TRBJ2-1; tentatively, D is TRBD2 (6 bases). Germline lookup yields CDR1 MNHEY and CDR2 SVGEGT. V lost 6 bases and J 8 bases, leaving 23 bases between the germline ends. The CDR3 contains 16 residues. The CDR3 sequence is CASSQLQVHRRDEQFF. The DNA of the CDR3 is TGTGCCAGCAGCCAACTACAGGTTCACCGGAGGGATGAGCAGTTCTTC.